This T cell receptor (beta chain) was recovered during a study of T cell repertoires in cytomegalovirus infection. Whole-study context: Indicated by public TCR beta signatures were CMV infection and matching HLA type. Overall study results and limits: Totalled public TCR beta family frequency picked out people who carried CMV plus the relevant HLA. In two of eight donors, the top clonotype was HLA-C-restricted CMV-specific.

With regard to this clonotype: The target antigen is unknown.

Germline CDR1 SGHRS, CDR2 YFSETQ. The V and J ends lost 5 bases and 5 bases, in that order; junction bases with no gene match: 12. This CDR3 is 16 amino acids long. TCRdb analysed the reads with MiXCR anew, one entry per CDR3 protein. The table lists some 220,000 distinct CDR3 sequences, more than 9% of them singletons. The chain has TRBV5-1 and TRBJ2-7, with TRBD2 matching over 11 bases. The sequence was collected from a human donor in good health (CMV status not recorded). Some clones in this sample may be carry-over from other donors' samples. The specimen sequenced was PBMCs. CDR3 coding DNA: TGCGCCAGCAGTTCCTCCGTAGCGGGAGGGTCCCACGAGCAGTACTTC. As protein: CASSSSVAGGSHEQYF.